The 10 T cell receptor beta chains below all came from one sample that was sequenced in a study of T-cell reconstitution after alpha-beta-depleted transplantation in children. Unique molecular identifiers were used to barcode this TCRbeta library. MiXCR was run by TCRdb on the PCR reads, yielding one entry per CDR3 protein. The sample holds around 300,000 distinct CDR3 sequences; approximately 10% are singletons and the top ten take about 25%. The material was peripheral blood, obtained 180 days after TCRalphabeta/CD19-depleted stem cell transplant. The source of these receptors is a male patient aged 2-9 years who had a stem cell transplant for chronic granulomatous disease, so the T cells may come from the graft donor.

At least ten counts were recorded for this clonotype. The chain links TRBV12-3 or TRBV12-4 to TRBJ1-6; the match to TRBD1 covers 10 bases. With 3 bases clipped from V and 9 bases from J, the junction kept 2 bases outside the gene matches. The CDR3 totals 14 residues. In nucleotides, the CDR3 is TGTGCCAGCAGTTTTGACAGGGGGCGTTCACCCCTCCACTTT. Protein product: CASSFDRGRSPLHF.

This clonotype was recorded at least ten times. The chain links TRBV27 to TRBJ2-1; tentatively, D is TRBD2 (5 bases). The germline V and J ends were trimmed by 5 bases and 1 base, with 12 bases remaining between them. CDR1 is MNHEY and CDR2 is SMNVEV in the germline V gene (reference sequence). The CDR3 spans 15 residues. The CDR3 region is CASSPIANSYNEQFF. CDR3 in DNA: TGTGCCAGCAGTCCCATAGCGAATTCCTACAATGAGCAGTTCTTC.

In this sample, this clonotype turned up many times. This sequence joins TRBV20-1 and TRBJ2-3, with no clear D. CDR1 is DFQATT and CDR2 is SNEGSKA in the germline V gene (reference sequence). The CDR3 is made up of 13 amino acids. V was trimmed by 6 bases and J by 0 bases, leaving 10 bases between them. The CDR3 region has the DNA TGCAGTGCCAGGTCTATTAGCACAGATACGCAGTATTTT. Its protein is CSARSISTDTQYF.

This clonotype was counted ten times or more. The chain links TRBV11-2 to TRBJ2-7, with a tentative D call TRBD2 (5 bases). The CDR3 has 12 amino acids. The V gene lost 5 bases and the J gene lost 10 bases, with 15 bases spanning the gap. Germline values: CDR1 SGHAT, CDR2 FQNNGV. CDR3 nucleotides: TGTGCCAGCAGCGCTGAGCGGACTGTCCAGTACTTC. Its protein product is CASSAERTVQYF.

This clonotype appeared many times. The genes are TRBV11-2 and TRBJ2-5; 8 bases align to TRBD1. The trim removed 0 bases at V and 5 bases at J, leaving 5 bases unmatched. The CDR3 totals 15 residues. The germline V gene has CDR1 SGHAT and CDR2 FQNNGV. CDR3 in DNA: TGTGCCAGCAGCTTAGAAGACAGGGGAAGGGAGACCCAGTACTTC. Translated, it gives CASSLEDRGRETQYF.

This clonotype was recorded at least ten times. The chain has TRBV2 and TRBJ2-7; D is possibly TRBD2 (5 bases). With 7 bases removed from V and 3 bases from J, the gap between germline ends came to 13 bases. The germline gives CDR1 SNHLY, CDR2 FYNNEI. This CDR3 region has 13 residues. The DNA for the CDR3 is TGTGCCAGCATCCTCGGACTCGGCTACGAGCAGTACTTC. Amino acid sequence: CASILGLGYEQYF. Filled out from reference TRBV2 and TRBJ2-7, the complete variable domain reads EPEVTQTPSHQVTQMGQEVILRCVPISNHLYFYWYRQILGQKVEFLVSFYNNEISEKSEIFDDQFSVERPDGSNFTLKIRSTKLEDSAMYFCASILGLGYEQYFGPGTRLTVT.

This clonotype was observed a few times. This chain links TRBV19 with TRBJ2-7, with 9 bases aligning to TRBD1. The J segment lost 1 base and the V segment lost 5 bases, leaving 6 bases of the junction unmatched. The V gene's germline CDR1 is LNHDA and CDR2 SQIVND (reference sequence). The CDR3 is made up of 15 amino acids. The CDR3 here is CASSPGQGKSYEQYF. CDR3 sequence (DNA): TGTGCCAGTAGTCCGGGACAGGGAAAATCCTACGAGCAGTACTTC.

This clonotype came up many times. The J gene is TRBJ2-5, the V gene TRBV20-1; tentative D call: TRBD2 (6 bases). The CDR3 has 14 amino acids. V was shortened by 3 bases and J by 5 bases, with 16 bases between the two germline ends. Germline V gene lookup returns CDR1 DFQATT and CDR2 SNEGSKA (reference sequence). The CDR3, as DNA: TGCAGTGCTAGTAAAACCGGGAGCTTGGAGACCCAGTACTTC. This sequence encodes CSASKTGSLETQYF.

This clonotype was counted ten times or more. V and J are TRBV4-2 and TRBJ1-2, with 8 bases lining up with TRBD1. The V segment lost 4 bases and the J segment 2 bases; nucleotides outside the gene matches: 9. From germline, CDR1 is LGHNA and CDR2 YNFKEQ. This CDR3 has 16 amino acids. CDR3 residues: CASSRPTGGTNYGYTF. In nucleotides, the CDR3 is TGTGCCAGCAGCCGACCCACAGGGGGGACCAACTATGGCTACACCTTC.

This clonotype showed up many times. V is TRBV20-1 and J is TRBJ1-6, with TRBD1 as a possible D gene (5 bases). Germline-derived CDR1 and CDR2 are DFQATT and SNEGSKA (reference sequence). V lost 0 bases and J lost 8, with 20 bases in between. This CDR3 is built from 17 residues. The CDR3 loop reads CSARERWGLRGDSPLHF. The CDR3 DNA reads TGCAGTGCTAGAGAACGGTGGGGACTTCGTGGGGATTCACCCCTCCACTTT.